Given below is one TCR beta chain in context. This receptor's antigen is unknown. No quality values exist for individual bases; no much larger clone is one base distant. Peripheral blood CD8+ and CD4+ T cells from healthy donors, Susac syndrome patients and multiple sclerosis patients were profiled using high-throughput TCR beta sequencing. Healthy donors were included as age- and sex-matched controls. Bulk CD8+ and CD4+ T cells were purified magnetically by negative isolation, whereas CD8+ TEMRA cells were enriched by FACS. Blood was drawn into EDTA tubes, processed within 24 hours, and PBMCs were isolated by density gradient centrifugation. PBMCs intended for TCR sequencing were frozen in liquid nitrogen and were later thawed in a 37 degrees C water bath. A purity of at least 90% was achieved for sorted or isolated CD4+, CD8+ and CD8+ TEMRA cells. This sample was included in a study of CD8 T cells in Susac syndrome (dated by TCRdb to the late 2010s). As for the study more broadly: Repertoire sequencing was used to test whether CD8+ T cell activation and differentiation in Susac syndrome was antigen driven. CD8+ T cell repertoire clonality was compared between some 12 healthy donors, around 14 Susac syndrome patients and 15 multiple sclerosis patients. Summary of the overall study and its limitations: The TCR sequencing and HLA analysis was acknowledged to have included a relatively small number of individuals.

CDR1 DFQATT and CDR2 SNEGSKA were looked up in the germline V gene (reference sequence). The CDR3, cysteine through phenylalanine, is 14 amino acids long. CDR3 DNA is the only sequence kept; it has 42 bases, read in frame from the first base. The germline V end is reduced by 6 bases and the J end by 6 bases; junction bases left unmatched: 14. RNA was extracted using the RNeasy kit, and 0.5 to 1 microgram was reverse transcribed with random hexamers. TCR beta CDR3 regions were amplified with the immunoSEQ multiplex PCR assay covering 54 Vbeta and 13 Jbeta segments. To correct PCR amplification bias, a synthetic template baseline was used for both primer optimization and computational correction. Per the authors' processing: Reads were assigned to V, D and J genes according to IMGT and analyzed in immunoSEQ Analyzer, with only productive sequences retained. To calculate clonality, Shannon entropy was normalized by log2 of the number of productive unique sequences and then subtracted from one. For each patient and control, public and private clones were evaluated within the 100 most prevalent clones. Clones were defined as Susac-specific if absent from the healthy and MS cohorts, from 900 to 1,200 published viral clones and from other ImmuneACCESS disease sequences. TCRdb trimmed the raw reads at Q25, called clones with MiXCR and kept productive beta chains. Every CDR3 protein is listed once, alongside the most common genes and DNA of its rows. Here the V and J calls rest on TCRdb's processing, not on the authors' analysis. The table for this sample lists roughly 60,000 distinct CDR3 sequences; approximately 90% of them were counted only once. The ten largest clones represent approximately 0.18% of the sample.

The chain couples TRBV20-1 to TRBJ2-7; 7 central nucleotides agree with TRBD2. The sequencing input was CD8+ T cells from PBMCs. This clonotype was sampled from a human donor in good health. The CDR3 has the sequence CSAGGTASVLEQYF. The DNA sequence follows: TGCAGTGCGGGAGGGACGGCAAGCGTACTCGAGCAGTACTTC.